This T cell receptor beta chain came from a study of beta chain features in type 1 diabetes. The study's findings and limits: TCRB CDR3 length was moderately but significantly reduced in all four CD4+ subsets of Type 1 diabetes patients.

Notes on this clone: Its antigen is unidentified.

CDR3 length equals 15 residues. The germline CDR1 and CDR2 sequences are SGHTA and FQGNSA. The ends were cut back, 1 base at V and 1 base at J, with 7 bases in the middle. As every portion of the isolated RNA was reverse transcribed, the sequencing read expressed TCRB transcripts. TCRdb keeps only in-frame clones here, not all; method: immunoSEQ multiplex PCR. The sample carries 600,000 to 700,000 clones, approximately 13% recorded once. This chain connects TRBV7-2 to TRBJ2-2, with D perhaps TRBD2 (5 bases). Sequencing used naive CD4+ T cells from blood. The TCR was taken from a man aged 25-45 years with type 1 diabetes. This CDR3 reads CASSLEAGNTGELFF. CDR3 nucleotides: TGTGCCAGCAGCTTAGAGGCGGGGAACACCGGGGAGCTGTTTTTT.